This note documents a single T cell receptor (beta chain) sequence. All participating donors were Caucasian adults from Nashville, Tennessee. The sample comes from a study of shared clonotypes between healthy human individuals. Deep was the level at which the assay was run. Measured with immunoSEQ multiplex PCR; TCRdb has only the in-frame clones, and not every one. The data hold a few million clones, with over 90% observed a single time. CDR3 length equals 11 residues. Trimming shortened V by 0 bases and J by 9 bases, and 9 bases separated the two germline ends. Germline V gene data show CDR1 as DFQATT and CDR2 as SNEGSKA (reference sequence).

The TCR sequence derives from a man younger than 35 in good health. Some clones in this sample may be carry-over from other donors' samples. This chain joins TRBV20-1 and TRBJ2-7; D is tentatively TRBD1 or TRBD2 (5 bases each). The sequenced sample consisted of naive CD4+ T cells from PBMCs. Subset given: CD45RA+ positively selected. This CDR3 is CSARERDGQYF. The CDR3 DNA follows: TGCAGTGCTAGAGAGAGGGACGGGCAGTACTTC.